Listed below are T cell receptor beta chains from one sample, sequenced in a study of control samples from healthy donors and cancer patients. Only in-frame clones appear in the TCRdb table, and some are missing; sequencing was by immunoSEQ multiplex PCR. This sample has more than 70,000 clones, with about 95% found just once. The sequenced sample consisted of blood. The receptor source for this set is a woman under 40 in good health. CDR3s leave out the opening cysteine and the closing phenylalanine or tryptophan.

v_gene | CDR3aa
TRBV28 | ASSSPGFSGANVLT
TRBV18 | ASSPQEIANTGELF
TRBV12-3/TRBV12-4 | ASSLAGAVGQF
TRBV28 | ASSPGGSNQPQH
TRBV7-6 | ASSFWVTGKNEQF
TRBV12-3/TRBV12-4 | ASSHMLWGYT
TRBV2 | ASSQTGGQYNEQF
TRBV4-1 | ASSLTTGKGDEQY
TRBV7-2 | ASSSLQGNYGYT
TRBV29-1 | SVEVAGGILGNEQY
TRBV18 | ASSPNGHTEAF
TRBV30 | AWSPRTADNSPLH
TRBV7-2 | ASSPRTGLFKNIQY
TRBV5-1 | ASSLVYPNTEAF
TRBV2 | AGLRGLSTDTQY
TRBV5-1 | ASSIQGANTEAF
TRBV4-1 | ASSQVWGALATNEKLF
TRBV12-3/TRBV12-4 | ASNLNMNTEAF
TRBV9 | ASSVDRGEQF
TRBV5-6 | ASSLGSGNTIY
TRBV6-5 | ASTTLPGQNTEAF
TRBV11-2 | ASSLLAVQETQY
TRBV29-1 | SALNRAGANVLT
TRBV5-5 | ASSLVVAGGTDTQY